This T cell receptor beta chain was recovered during a study of blood T cell repertoires in COVID-19. As for the study in general: The United States, Italy and Spain provided the acute and convalescent COVID-19 samples. T cells, B-cell-depleted T cells, or PBMCs supplied cDNA or gDNA.

Authors' data handling: By means of reference gene primer amplification, nucleated cell counts were estimated. Method: immunoSEQ multiplex PCR; TCRdb's copy keeps in-frame clones and lacks some. Clone size and the V and J calls come from that table; the DNA yielded D and trimming. The data hold about 360,000 clones, with approximately 80% observed a single time. Germline V lookup: CDR1 SGHRS, CDR2 YFSETQ. Trimming took 0 bases from V and 0 from J; bases not matched to a gene: 5. This CDR3 spans 16 amino acids. A remark on this clone: Distinct nucleotide sequences in the sample also encode this CDR3.

Sequencing used peripheral blood. The chain joins TRBV5-1 to TRBJ1-1; 7 bases are shared with TRBD1. The TCR sequence derives from a human donor with acute or convalescent COVID-19. The donor label of this sample is uncertain. CDR3 DNA sequence: TGCGCCAGCAGCTTGGACAGGGGCAGAATGAACACTGAAGCTTTCTTT. It codes for CASSLDRGRMNTEAFF.